These 31 T cell receptor beta chains were all obtained from the same sample, sequenced in a study of T cells in Graves' hyperthyroidism and ophthalmopathy. The investigators amplified TCR beta CDR3 regions from RNA transcripts. HTBI primers were employed in a first-round RT-PCR of the TCR CDR3. TCRdb reprocessed the multiplex PCR reads via MiXCR and lists one record per CDR3 protein. The table lists 450,000 to 700,000 distinct CDR3 sequences, around 42% of them singletons. What was sequenced was peripheral blood or thyroid tissue (not recorded which). All receptors come from an adult woman with Graves' disease, either hyperthyroidism or ophthalmopathy (not recorded which).

This sequence joins TRBV2 and TRBJ2-3, with 10 bases fitting TRBD2. CDR1 SNHLY and CDR2 FYNNEI come from the germline V gene. Trimming took 2 bases from V and 3 from J; bases not matched to a gene: 5. This CDR3 is 16 amino acids long. The CDR3 region has the DNA TGTGCCAGCAGTGAAAGTCTAGCGGGAGAGACAGATACGCAGTATTTT. Its translation is CASSESLAGETDTQYF.

This clonotype was counted ten times or more. V and J are TRBV11-2 and TRBJ2-7; TRBD2 agrees at 7 bases. Trimming removed 1 base from V and 2 bases from J; junction bases left unmatched: 5. The CDR3 runs to 15 residues. Germline V gives CDR1 SGHAT, CDR2 FQNNGV. The CDR3 coding sequence is TGTGCCAGCAGCTTAGCGGCGGGGGAGGCCTACGAGCAGTACTTC. Translating it yields CASSLAAGEAYEQYF.

Comments on this clonotype: Because the CDR3 is missing its conserved closing phenylalanine or tryptophan, this is likely a read error. The limits of the CDR3 on the DNA are not certain, so only TCRdb's listed CDR3 is given. The chain couples TRBV20-1 to TRBJ1-2; TRBD1 was called by the table and not checked on the DNA. Germline CDR1 is DFQATT and CDR2 is SNEGSKA (reference sequence). Termini included, the CDR3 measures 9 amino acids. CDR3 loop: CSATGTDTY.

Many counts were recorded for this clonotype. The chain carries TRBV4-1 and TRBJ2-2; 7 nucleotides match TRBD2. The CDR3 is 16 residues long. The V gene's germline CDR1 is MGHRA and CDR2 YSYEKL. J was trimmed by 4 bases and V by 1 base; bases with no gene match: 6. The CDR3 spells CASSQGPAGTTGELFF. DNA of the CDR3: TGCGCCAGCAGCCAAGGTCCAGCGGGGACCACCGGGGAGCTGTTTTTT.

Many counts were recorded for this clonotype. The chain carries TRBV10-3 and TRBJ1-2; possibly TRBD1 for D (5 bases). The germline gives CDR1 ENHRY, CDR2 SYGVKD. The CDR3 contains 14 residues. V shed 6 bases and J shed 8 bases, with 19 bases lying between them. The CDR3 DNA follows: TGTGCCATCAGGCACACAGGCTCCGAGTCCGGCTACACCTTC. Its protein product is CAIRHTGSESGYTF.

The rearrangement links TRBV29-1 to TRBJ1-2; D is uncertain. The ends were cut back, 4 bases at V and 4 bases at J, with 7 bases in the middle. Germline lookup yields CDR1 SQVTM and CDR2 ANQGSEA. This CDR3 has 11 amino acids. The CDR3 spells CSVGHVYGYTF. The CDR3 DNA is TGCAGCGTTGGCCACGTCTATGGCTACACCTTC.

The table lists this clonotype with many counts. The chain couples TRBV25-1 to TRBJ1-6; TRBD1 might be the D (6 bases). The CDR3 has 13 amino acids. V shed 6 bases and J shed 3 bases, with 6 bases lying between them. Germline lookup yields CDR1 MGHDK and CDR2 SYGVNS. CDR3 in amino acids: CASRDSYNSPLHF. For the CDR3, the DNA is TGTGCCAGCAGGGACAGCTATAATTCACCCCTCCACTTT.

This clonotype came up many times. The chain links TRBV20-1 to TRBJ1-3; a possible D gene is TRBD1 (5 bases). The CDR3 is made up of 15 amino acids. In germline, CDR1 is DFQATT, CDR2 SNEGSKA (reference sequence). The V and J ends lost 0 bases and 0 bases respectively, with 9 bases between them. In nucleotides, the CDR3 is TGCAGTGCTAGAGATAAGGGGTTCTCTGGAAACACCATATATTTT. Translation gives CSARDKGFSGNTIYF.

This clonotype was recorded at least ten times. The chain combines TRBV7-9 with TRBJ1-2; TRBD1 matches at 7 bases. V was pared by 5 bases and J by 2 bases, with 8 bases of the junction left unmatched. Germline V gene lookup returns CDR1 SEHNR and CDR2 FQNEAQ (reference sequence). The CDR3 is made up of 15 amino acids. The CDR3 region has the DNA TGTGCCAGCAGCCTCCGGGACAGCGCAAACTATGGCTACACCTTC. It encodes CASSLRDSANYGYTF.

This rearrangement joins TRBV29-1 to TRBJ1-2, with D tentatively TRBD1 (6 bases). The germline V and J ends were trimmed by 7 bases and 7 bases, with 19 bases remaining between them. Per the germline V gene, CDR1 is SQVTM and CDR2 is ANQGSEA. The CDR3 extends over 13 amino acids. CDR3 in amino acids: CSAPFTGQFGYTF. CDR3 coding DNA: TGCAGCGCGCCTTTCACAGGGCAATTTGGCTACACCTTC.

This clonotype was seen ten or more times. J is TRBJ1-1 and V is TRBV7-3; D is uncertain. Trimming removed 5 bases at V and 0 bases at J, with 10 bases between. The CDR3 contains 14 residues. Germline assignment: CDR1 SGHTA and CDR2 FQGTGA. CDR3 DNA sequence: TGTGCCAGCAGCCTCGACCCCATGAACACTGAAGCTTTCTTT. Protein product: CASSLDPMNTEAFF. The full variable domain, completed using reference TRBV7-3 and TRBJ1-1, is GAGVSQTPSNKVTEKGKYVELRCDPISGHTALYWYRQSLGQGPEFLIYFQGTGAADDSGLPNDRFFAVRPEGSVSTLKIQRTERGDSAVYLCASSLDPMNTEAFFGQGTRLTVV.

This clonotype was seen many times. This chain links TRBV29-1 with TRBJ1-1, with 7 bases fitting TRBD1. Trimming took 6 bases from V and 1 from J; bases not matched to a gene: 8. This CDR3 contains 14 residues. Germline assignment: CDR1 SQVTM and CDR2 ANQGSEA. The CDR3 reads CSVLTGVGNTEAFF. The CDR3 region has the DNA TGCAGCGTCCTAACAGGGGTGGGGAACACTGAAGCTTTCTTT.

This chain joins TRBV5-1 and TRBJ2-7; 7 bases are shared with TRBD2. This CDR3 comprises 15 residues. Losses at the gene ends were 1 base for V and 0 bases for J; bases not matched to a gene: 4. Germline values: CDR1 SGHRS, CDR2 YFSETQ. The CDR3 spells CASSLTAGSSYEQYF. The CDR3 nucleotides are TGCGCCAGCAGCTTGACAGCGGGGAGCTCCTACGAGCAGTACTTC. The variable domain in full, completed from reference TRBV5-1 and TRBJ2-7, reads KAGVTQTPRYLIKTRGQQVTLSCSPISGHRSVSWYQQTPGQGLQFLFEYFSETQRNKGNFPGRFSGRQFSNSRSEMNVSTLELGDSALYLCASSLTAGSSYEQYFGPGTRLTVT.

Of note for this clonotype: The DNA is omitted, as the CDR3 cannot be located on it reliably, and the CDR3 follows TCRdb's listing. J is TRBJ1-1 and V is TRBV25-1. Germline V lookup: CDR1 MGHDK, CDR2 SYGVNS. Termini included, the CDR3 measures 12 amino acids. CDR3 sequence: CACSARDGVAFF.

This clonotype was counted at least ten times. V usage is TRBV10-3 and J usage is TRBJ1-1; a weak D match, TRBD1 (6 bases). CDR3 size: 13 residues. Germline CDR1 ENHRY, CDR2 SYGVKD. V lost 7 bases to trimming and J lost 5 bases, with 14 bases between them. The CDR3 DNA reads as TGTGCCATCAATCCTGGGGGCTTGACTGAAGCTTTCTTT. It codes for CAINPGGLTEAFF.

This rearrangement joins TRBV29-1 to TRBJ2-5, with 8 bases that match TRBD2. This CDR3 contains 13 residues. V lost 8 bases to trimming and J lost 2 bases; unmatched junction nucleotides: 7. Germline CDR1 SQVTM, CDR2 ANQGSEA. CDR3 loop: CSLRAGGQETQYF. The CDR3 nucleotides are TGCAGCTTGCGGGCGGGAGGACAAGAGACCCAGTACTTC.

The sample holds many counts of this clonotype. The rearrangement links TRBV12-3 or TRBV12-4 to TRBJ2-2, with TRBD2 identical over 10 bases. The ends lost 6 bases at V and 4 bases at J; junction bases unmatched: 5. The CDR3 spans 15 residues. The DNA of the CDR3 is TGTGCCAGCAGACAAGCGGGAGGGGCCACCGGGGAGCTGTTTTTT. Protein: CASRQAGGATGELFF.

Many counts were recorded for this clonotype. The chain carries TRBV20-1 and TRBJ2-5, with D hard to call. V dropped 7 bases and J dropped 5 bases, with 11 bases sitting between them. Per germline, CDR1 DFQATT and CDR2 SNEGSKA (reference sequence). This CDR3 is built from 11 residues. In nucleotides, the CDR3 is TGCAGTGTATCTGGTCAGGAGACCCAGTACTTC. This sequence encodes CSVSGQETQYF.

This clonotype has at least ten counts. The chain employs TRBV4-1 and TRBJ1-6; D is unresolved. Trimming cost V 5 bases and J 0 bases, with 11 bases left between them. In germline, CDR1 is MGHRA, CDR2 YSYEKL. The CDR3 covers 16 residues. CDR3: CASSSHGSSYNSPLHF. The DNA for the CDR3 is TGCGCCAGCAGCTCTCATGGGAGCTCCTATAATTCACCCCTCCACTTT.

With respect to this clonotype: Being one base from a much bigger clone, this may be a read error. The chain combines TRBV9 with TRBJ2-7; a possible D gene is TRBD2 (5 bases). The CDR3 totals 17 residues. Germline V gene data show CDR1 as SGDLS and CDR2 as YYNGEE. The CDR3 reads CASSEGRFPGTPYKQYF. The CDR3 nucleotides are TGTGCCAGCAGTGAGGGTAGGTTTCCGGGAACCCCCTACAAGCAGTACTTC.

As DNA, the CDR3 is TGTGCCAGCAGTACAGACTTGAACACTGAAGCTTTCTTT. It specifies CASSTDLNTEAFF. The chain recombines TRBV2 with TRBJ1-1; D is undetermined. The CDR3 contains 13 residues. The germline V and J ends were trimmed by 5 bases and 0 bases, with 7 bases remaining between them. Germline V gene lookup returns CDR1 SNHLY and CDR2 FYNNEI.

The chain employs TRBV7-9 and TRBJ1-5; 9 bases agree with TRBD1. With 11 bases clipped from V and 0 bases from J, the junction kept 8 bases outside the gene matches. Looked up from germline, CDR1 is SEHNR and CDR2 is FQNEAQ (reference sequence). This CDR3 spans 15 amino acids. CDR3 sequence: CAWNPGQGSNQPQHF. The CDR3, as DNA: TGTGCCTGGAATCCGGGACAGGGTAGCAATCAGCCCCAGCATTTT.

This rearrangement joins TRBV7-9 to TRBJ1-5; D ambiguous. The CDR3 extends over 17 amino acids. The germline CDR1 and CDR2 sequences are SEHNR and FQNEAQ (reference sequence). V dropped 5 bases and J dropped 11 bases, with 28 bases sitting between them. The DNA for the CDR3 is TGTGCCAGCAGCCCGGTCTGGGCAGTGGCACAGCAAGAGACCCAGCATTTT. This gives the protein CASSPVWAVAQQETQHF. The full variable domain, in which reference TRBV7-9 and TRBJ1-5 provide the parts outside the CDR3, is DTGVSQNPRHKITKRGQNVTFRCDPISEHNRLYWYRQTLGQGPEFLTYFQNEAQLEKSRLLSDRFSAERPKGSFSTLEIQRTEQGDSAMYLCASSPVWAVAQQETQHFGDGTRLSIL.

This clonotype was observed many times. This chain connects TRBV5-6 to TRBJ1-2; D is ambiguous. Trimming removed 0 bases at V and 0 bases at J, with 6 bases between. The CDR3 extends over 14 amino acids. Germline V gene lookup returns CDR1 SGHDT and CDR2 YYEEEE. CDR3 nucleotide sequence: TGTGCCAGCAGCTTGGGTGGGACTAACTATGGCTACACCTTC. This sequence encodes CASSLGGTNYGYTF.

The CDR3 sequence: CASSQGEGLAGGQETQYF. In DNA form, the CDR3 reads TGCGCCAGCAGCCAAGGGGAGGGACTAGCGGGAGGACAAGAGACCCAGTACTTC. The chain couples TRBV4-1 to TRBJ2-5; TRBD2 matches at 15 bases. Looked up from germline, CDR1 is MGHRA and CDR2 is YSYEKL. The CDR3 is 18 residues long. V trimming: 1 base; J trimming: 2 bases; junction bases outside the gene matches: 5.

Remarks on this clonotype: A junction boundary mismatches the germline segment, possibly from a read error. V is TRBV20-1 and J is TRBJ2-7; 7 bases map to TRBD1. CDR1 is DFQATT and CDR2 is SNEGSKA in the germline V gene (reference sequence). This CDR3 contains 11 residues. DNA for the CDR3: TGCAGTGCCAGAACGACGGGACAGTTGGATTTC. This codes for CSARTTGQLDF.

This clonotype has a single count. Since no conserved phenylalanine or tryptophan closes the CDR3, a read error is the likely cause. The CDR3 reads CASIPLGGKPNEAFC. The CDR3 DNA reads TGTGCCAGCATACCCCTCGGGGGAAAGCCTAATGAAGCTTTCTGT. V and J are TRBV28 and TRBJ1-1; maybe TRBD1 (5 bases). V was trimmed by 7 bases and J by 7 bases, leaving 22 bases between them. Germline assignment: CDR1 MDHEN and CDR2 SYDVKM. There are 15 residues in the CDR3.

The genes are TRBV7-8 and TRBJ1-6, with 8 bases lining up with TRBD1. In germline, CDR1 is SGHVS, CDR2 FQNEAQ. The V gene end was trimmed by 6 bases and the J gene end by 15 bases; junction bases not matched to a gene: 4. This CDR3 contains 11 residues. CDR3 residues: CASRRGQVLHF. The CDR3 bases are TGTGCCAGCAGGCGGGGACAGGTCCTCCACTTT.

The chain joins TRBV4-3 to TRBJ1-2; 7 positions agree with TRBD1. V was clipped by 4 bases and J by 1 base; unmatched bases: 6. The CDR3 has 15 residues. Germline CDR1 is LGHNA and CDR2 is YSLEER. CDR3 in DNA: TGCGCCAGCAGCCGAGGCGGGACAGTTAACTATGGCTACACCTTC. It codes for CASSRGGTVNYGYTF.

This rearrangement joins TRBV30 to TRBJ2-7, with 7 bases matching TRBD2. V was clipped by 2 bases and J by 3 bases; unmatched bases: 7. The CDR3 is 14 amino acids. Germline lookup yields CDR1 GTSNPN and CDR2 SVGIG (reference sequence). CDR3 DNA sequence: TGTGCCTGGAGTAAAACTAGCGTGATCTACGAGCAGTACTTC. It yields the protein CAWSKTSVIYEQYF. Supplemented by reference TRBV30 and TRBJ2-7, the full variable domain reads SQTIHQWPATLVQPVGSPLSLECTVEGTSNPNLYWYRQAAGRGLQLLFYSVGIGQISSEVPQNLSASRPQDRQFILSSKKLLLSDSGFYLCAWSKTSVIYEQYFGPGTRLTVT.

This clonotype appeared many times. The rearrangement links TRBV5-1 to TRBJ1-1; 7 nucleotides line up with TRBD1. Germline V gene lookup returns CDR1 SGHRS and CDR2 YFSETQ. The CDR3 totals 15 residues. V lost 4 bases to trimming and J lost 3 bases; unmatched junction nucleotides: 9. For the CDR3, the DNA is TGCGCCAGCAGCGCGCGACAGGGTGAAGACACTGAAGCTTTCTTT. It yields the protein CASSARQGEDTEAFF.